The 21 T cell receptor beta chains below come from one sample, sequenced in a study of CD8+CD57+ T cells in acquired aplastic anemia (dated by TCRdb to the late 2010s). TCRdb shows the sequencer as Illumina HiSeq 2000. Genomic DNA was used as template for profiling of TCR beta VDJ combinations and CDR3 sequences. In-frame beta chains were kept once TCRdb had trimmed the public reads at Q25 with fastp and called clones with MiXCR. Rows merge per CDR3 protein into single entries with the most common DNA and genes. The sample has roughly 130,000 distinct CDR3 sequences on record, around 46% of them singletons. 2.5% of the sample comes from the top ten. The source material was sorted CD4+, CD8+, or CD8+CD57+ T cells (not recorded which) from PBMCs. The source of these receptors is a human donor in good health, serving as a control.

This clonotype was recorded only once. This chain joins TRBV29-1 and TRBJ2-3; D is ambiguous. The ends were cut back, 6 bases at V and 6 bases at J, with 16 bases in the middle. Germline V gives CDR1 SQVTM, CDR2 ANQGSEA. The CDR3 runs to 13 residues. CDR3 sequence reads: CSVTPSQTDTQYF. CDR3 nucleotide sequence: TGCAGCGTGACACCCTCCCAGACGGATACGCAGTATTTT.

The chain carries TRBV10-1 and TRBJ1-1; D remains ambiguous. V was shortened by 0 bases and J by 7 bases, with 9 bases between the two germline ends. The CDR3 has 13 residues. The germline CDR1 and CDR2 sequences are WNHNN and SYGVQD (reference sequence). The CDR3 DNA is TGCGCCAGCAGTGAGTCGAAAGGCCTTGAAGCTTTCTTT. Translating it yields CASSESKGLEAFF.

This clonotype was picked up many times. The V and J genes are TRBV6-5 and TRBJ2-2, with D possibly TRBD2 on 7 matching bases. From germline, CDR1 is MNHEY and CDR2 SVGAGI. The CDR3 is made up of 13 amino acids. V shed 8 bases and J shed 5 bases, with 12 bases lying between them. The CDR3 nucleotides are TGTGCCAGCGGGGGGGCGTTGACCGGGGAGCTGTTTTTT. Translated: CASGGALTGELFF.

The chain carries TRBV24-1 and TRBJ2-1, with TRBD2 matching over 14 bases. The V gene end was trimmed by 3 bases and the J gene end by 7 bases; junction bases not matched to a gene: 4. This CDR3 has 16 amino acids. In germline, CDR1 is KGHDR, CDR2 SFDVKD. CDR3 sequence: CATSDQGLAGGNEQFF. The CDR3, as DNA: TGTGCCACCAGTGATCAAGGACTAGCGGGAGGAAATGAGCAGTTCTTC.

V usage is TRBV20-1 and J usage is TRBJ2-7; TRBD2 matches at 10 bases. The length of the CDR3 is 15 residues. Unmatched junction bases numbered 13, after V lost 5 bases and J lost 6 bases. In germline, CDR1 is DFQATT, CDR2 SNEGSKA (reference sequence). The CDR3 spells CSAETPSGSQVEQYF. The DNA for the CDR3 is TGCAGTGCTGAGACCCCTAGCGGGAGTCAGGTCGAGCAGTACTTC.

The chain combines TRBV20-1 with TRBJ1-1; a possible D gene is TRBD1 (6 bases). V lost 3 bases, J lost 11 bases, and 16 bases lay in between. This CDR3 comprises 12 residues. Germline CDR1 reads DFQATT; CDR2 reads SNEGSKA (reference sequence). CDR3 protein: CSASRGAMEAFF. CDR3 bases: TGCAGTGCTAGCCGGGGGGCGATGGAGGCTTTCTTT.

With regard to this clonotype: This may come from a read error, since a much larger clone is one base off. The chain has TRBV9 and TRBJ1-3, with D maybe TRBD1 (6 bases). Germline V gives CDR1 SGDLS, CDR2 YYNGEE. The CDR3 runs to 16 residues. CDR3 residues: CASSVDVTGSGNTTYF. CDR3 bases: TGTGCCAGCAGCGTAGATGTTACAGGGTCTGGAAACACCACATATTTT.

This clonotype was seen at least ten times. This chain links TRBV5-1 with TRBJ1-1; the D is unclear. Trimming stripped 3 bases from V and 2 bases from J, with 5 bases between. The CDR3 is 12 residues long. Per germline, CDR1 SGHRS and CDR2 YFSETQ. CDR3 residues: CASSSGNTEAFF. DNA for the CDR3: TGCGCCAGCAGCTCCGGAAACACTGAAGCTTTCTTT.

This clonotype was observed at least ten times. V and J are TRBV7-2 and TRBJ1-6, with D possibly being TRBD1 (6 bases). Germline V gene data show CDR1 as SGHTA and CDR2 as FQGNSA. CDR3 length: 15 residues. Trimming shortened V by 0 bases and J by 6 bases, and 9 bases separated the two germline ends. CDR3 sequence (DNA): TGTGCCAGCAGCTTAGCAGGGGGGTCTAATTCACCCCTCCACTTT. Its translation: CASSLAGGSNSPLHF.

This chain joins TRBV25-1 and TRBJ2-3; D possibly corresponds to TRBD1 (6 bases). The length of the CDR3 is 12 residues. Germline V lookup: CDR1 MGHDK, CDR2 SYGVNS. CDR3 DNA sequence: TGTGCTTCGAACAGGGGCACAGATACGCAGTATTTT. Its translation: CASNRGTDTQYF.

This clonotype was picked up many times. V usage is TRBV11-2 and J usage is TRBJ2-3; 8 nucleotides line up with TRBD1. The CDR3 is 15 residues long. Trimming cost V 2 bases and J 6 bases; bases outside gene matches: 7. Looked up from germline, CDR1 is SGHAT and CDR2 is FQNNGV. CDR3 sequence (DNA): TGTGCCAGCAGCTTACAGGGGGCCGTTAGGGATACGCAGTATTTT. Protein product: CASSLQGAVRDTQYF. The complete variable domain, with remaining parts taken from reference TRBV11-2 and TRBJ2-3, reads EAGVAQSPRYKIIEKRQSVAFWCNPISGHATLYWYQQILGQGPKLLIQFQNNGVVDDSQLPKDRFSAERLKGVDSTLKIQPAKLEDSAVYLCASSLQGAVRDTQYFGPGTRLTVL.

This clonotype has a handful of counts. The chain combines TRBV24-1 with TRBJ2-7, with no clear D. The ends were cut back, 4 bases at V and 3 bases at J, with 9 bases in the middle. This CDR3 is built from 13 residues. CDR1 is KGHDR and CDR2 is SFDVKD in the germline V gene. CDR3 nucleotides: TGTGCCACCAGTGAGTGGGGAAGCTACGAGCAGTACTTC. It codes for CATSEWGSYEQYF.

The rearrangement joins TRBV20-1 to TRBJ2-1; D gene ambiguous. This CDR3 is 12 amino acids long. Deletions cut 3 bases from V and 4 bases from J, with 7 bases between. The germline V gene has CDR1 DFQATT and CDR2 SNEGSKA (reference sequence). The CDR3 coding sequence is TGCAGTGCTAGCGGATCTTACAATGAGCAGTTCTTC. Translation: CSASGSYNEQFF.

Of note for this clonotype: A much larger clone differs from this one at a single base, so this may be a read error. V and J are TRBV3-1 and TRBJ2-7, with 10 positions matching TRBD1. Unmatched junction bases numbered 6, after V lost 1 base and J lost 6 bases. Looked up from germline, CDR1 is LGHDT and CDR2 is YNNKEL (reference sequence). The CDR3 covers 15 residues. CDR3 amino acids: CASSQGGTGAIEQYF. For the CDR3, the DNA is TGTGCCAGCAGCCAAGGGGGGACAGGGGCAATCGAGCAGTACTTC.

This clonotype was recorded many times. The V call is TRBV20-1, the J call TRBJ2-1, with 7 bases aligning to TRBD2. This CDR3 region has 15 residues. Per germline, CDR1 DFQATT and CDR2 SNEGSKA (reference sequence). V dropped 5 bases and J dropped 0; count of bases not matched to a gene: 7. The CDR3 spells CSARAGEGSYNEQFF. CDR3 in DNA: TGCAGTGCTCGTGCGGGGGAGGGCTCCTACAATGAGCAGTTCTTC.

The count of this clonotype is one. This chain joins TRBV10-2 and TRBJ1-2; 8 bases are shared with TRBD1. Germline V gene lookup returns CDR1 WSHSY and CDR2 SAAADI. This CDR3 is 15 amino acids long. J gave up 3 bases and V 3 bases, and 6 bases lay outside the gene matches. The CDR3 sequence is CASSDGTGSHYGYTF. DNA for the CDR3: TGCGCCAGCAGTGACGGGACAGGCAGCCACTATGGCTACACCTTC.

In its sample, this clonotype was seen many times. This chain joins TRBV6-2 or TRBV6-3 and TRBJ2-7; D call uncertain. V dropped 7 bases and J dropped 2 bases, with 12 bases sitting between them. This CDR3 has 13 residues. Germline loops: CDR1 MNHEY, CDR2 SVGEGT. The CDR3 DNA follows: TGTGCCAGCACCAAATCCACGGCCTACGAGCAGTACTTC. Translating it yields CASTKSTAYEQYF.

V usage is TRBV7-1 and J usage is TRBJ2-3; 10 bases fit TRBD2. TRBV7-1 is placed among ORFs of uncertain function. This CDR3 has 21 amino acids. With V trimmed by 2 bases and J by 6 bases, 23 bases remained unmatched. The CDR3 loop is CASSSPVVAKGSGGPGDTQYF. Written as DNA, the CDR3 is TGTGCCAGCAGCTCACCCGTGGTGGCGAAGGGTAGCGGGGGGCCTGGGGATACGCAGTATTTT.

The chain combines TRBV7-2 with TRBJ2-7; no definite D call. V was shortened by 5 bases and J by 6 bases, with 11 bases between the two germline ends. Germline V gives CDR1 SGHTA, CDR2 FQGNSA. CDR3 length: 12 residues. The DNA of the CDR3 is TGTGCCAGCAGCCCGTTCAATGGCGAGCAGTACTTC. Translating it yields CASSPFNGEQYF.

The chain has TRBV19 and TRBJ1-5; D is ambiguous. CDR3 length: 13 residues. The germline gives CDR1 LNHDA, CDR2 SQIVND (reference sequence). Trimming removed 6 bases at V and 9 bases at J, with 15 bases between. CDR3 residues: CASRSSAMGPQHF. CDR3 nucleotides: TGTGCCAGTAGATCGTCGGCAATGGGGCCCCAGCATTTT. The full variable domain, rest sourced from reference TRBV19 and TRBJ1-5, is DGGITQSPKYLFRKEGQNVTLSCEQNLNHDAMYWYRQDPGQGLRLIYYSQIVNDFQKGDIAEGYSVSREKKESFPLTVTSAQKNPTAFYLCASRSSAMGPQHFGDGTRLSIL.

The DNA for the CDR3 is TGCAGTGCTAGTGTGGGGCTAGAGACCCAGTACTTC. As protein: CSASVGLETQYF. V gene TRBV20-1 combines with J gene TRBJ2-5; possibly TRBD1 for D (5 bases). V gave up 3 bases and J gave up 4 bases, with 9 bases separating them. This CDR3 has 12 residues. CDR1 and CDR2 (germline): DFQATT, SNEGSKA (reference sequence).